One T cell receptor beta chain is described in this entry. No antigen is known for it. The junction had 3 bases not matched to a gene; V was cut back by 6 bases and J by 2 bases. CDR3 length: 13 amino acids. Germline V gene sequence: CDR1 SGHRS, CDR2 YFSETQ. The data originate from a study of cytomegalovirus exposure and HLA in healthy donors. The donors comprised healthy bone marrow donors. Both 60 Vbeta primers and 13 Jbeta primers went into the PCR. Clones were sequenced by immunoSEQ multiplex PCR, and TCRdb holds only the in-frame ones, with some missing. The sample holds around 80,000 clones, about three quarters seen once. General study findings and limits: Earlier analysis looked at TCR beta V segments, and most were productive about 87% or about 30% of the time.

The chain recombines TRBV5-1 with TRBJ2-5; TRBD1 agrees at 8 bases. This TCR was recovered from a man aged 40-55 years in good health and CMV-seronegative. The sequenced sample was PBMCs. The CDR3 region has the DNA TGCGCCAGCAAACGACAGGGGCAAGAGACCCAGTACTTC. Translation gives CASKRQGQETQYF. Drawing the rest from reference TRBV5-1 and TRBJ2-5, the complete variable domain is KAGVTQTPRYLIKTRGQQVTLSCSPISGHRSVSWYQQTPGQGLQFLFEYFSETQRNKGNFPGRFSGRQFSNSRSEMNVSTLELGDSALYLCASKRQGQETQYFGPGTRLLVL.